One T cell receptor beta chain is described in this entry. These data are taken from a study of blood T cell repertoires in COVID-19. Study in general: Sites in the United States, Italy and Spain provided acute and convalescent COVID-19 samples. Nucleic acid was either cDNA or gDNA, and it came from T cells, B-cell-depleted T cells, or PBMCs.

Methods used by the authors: For nucleated cells, counts were estimated from reference gene primer amplification. Method: immunoSEQ multiplex PCR; TCRdb's copy keeps in-frame clones and lacks some. V and J calls and clone size are given by that table; D and trimming were obtained from the DNA. The data hold about 210,000 clones, with around four fifths observed a single time. Enrolment of Seattle patients took place during active infection, and they were followed longitudinally. Per the germline V gene, CDR1 is LNHDA and CDR2 is SQIVND (reference sequence). V was cut by 5 bases and J by 0 bases, with 11 bases left in between. This CDR3 has 15 residues.

This receptor was taken from a man aged 60-69 years with COVID-19, enrolled during active disease. The V call is TRBV19, the J call TRBJ1-3, with D hard to call. Input material: peripheral blood. DNA of the CDR3: TGTGCCAGTAGTTTAAAATCCCCCTCTGGAAACACCATATATTTT. This encodes CASSLKSPSGNTIYF.